The sequence of this TCR beta chain was determined in a study of blood T cell repertoires in COVID-19. Overall study context: COVID-19 samples, acute and convalescent, were from the United States, Italy and Spain.

TCRdb's table, derived via immunoSEQ multiplex PCR, lists solely in-frame clones and lacks some. The sample lists tens of thousands of clones, roughly nine tenths seen once, with more than 14% in the top ten. Germline loops: CDR1 SGHVS, CDR2 FQNEAQ. This CDR3 is 14 amino acids long. Trimming stripped 3 bases from V and 1 base from J, with 9 bases between. The J gene is TRBJ1-1, the V gene TRBV7-8; D is undetermined. This sequence was found in a male donor with acute or convalescent COVID-19. Sequenced: peripheral blood. DNA for the CDR3: TGTGCCAGCAGCTTTAAGGAGACGAACACTGAAGCTTTCTTT. Residues: CASSFKETNTEAFF.